The rows below give T cell receptor beta chains drawn from one sample of a study of blood T cell repertoires in COVID-19. The method was immunoSEQ multiplex PCR; TCRdb's version includes in-frame clones alone and lacks a portion of them. The table lists around 21,000 clones, about 90% of them singletons, with 6.3% in the top ten. Sequencing input: peripheral blood. These receptors all stem from a woman aged 80 or over with active COVID-19. Both conserved end residues are part of each CDR3. The D gene is left open where the match is weak. Clone size is shown for a subset of rows, as once, few, many or a class of expanded clone.

d_call	v_call	j_call	clone_size	cdr3_nt	cdr3_aa
TRBD1	TRBV10-3	TRBJ1-5	few	TGTGCCATCAGTGCGGCAGGGGGTGGTCAGCCCCAGCATTTT	CAISAAGGGQPQHF
TRBD2	TRBV18	TRBJ2-3	-	TGTGCCAGCTCACCACCGGCGGGGGGGGCGGATACGCAGTATTTT	CASSPPAGGADTQYF
TRBD1	TRBV29-1	TRBJ2-3	-	TGCAGCGGCGGACAGGGGTTAGGGGATACGCAGTATTTT	CSGGQGLGDTQYF
-	TRBV6-5	TRBJ2-7	-	TGTGCCAGCAGGACTACAGGGAGCTCCTACGAGCAGTACTTC	CASRTTGSSYEQYF
TRBD2	TRBV7-9	TRBJ2-1	-	TGTGCCAGCAGCGTGACTAGCGGGGGGGAAGGTGAGCAGTTCTTC	CASSVTSGGEGEQFF
-	TRBV9	TRBJ2-7	-	TGTGCCAGCAGCGTAGGGTGGAGCGATGGATACGAGCAGTACTTC	CASSVGWSDGYEQYF
-	TRBV7-2	TRBJ1-2	-	TGTGCCAGCAGCTTGGTGGTCGGAGACTATGGCTACACCTTC	CASSLVVGDYGYTF
-	TRBV10-3	TRBJ1-6	-	TGTGCCATCAGTGACAGGGTACTTTCACCCCTCCACTTT	CAISDRVLSPLHF
TRBD1	TRBV6-6	TRBJ2-7	-	TGTGCCAGCAGTCGAACTCAAGGGACAGCGACCTACGAGCAGTACTTC	CASSRTQGTATYEQYF
-	TRBV6-5	TRBJ1-1	once	TGTGCCAGCAGTTCCCTATATAGACAGGATAACACTGAAGCTTTCTTT	CASSSLYRQDNTEAFF
-	TRBV5-6	TRBJ1-6	-	TGTGCCTTGGAAACAGCTTATAATTCACCCCTCCACTTT	CALETAYNSPLHF
TRBD2	TRBV6-5	TRBJ2-7	-	TGTGCCAGCAGTTTAACTAGCGAGCTCGAGCAGTACTTC	CASSLTSELEQYF
-	TRBV20-1	TRBJ1-1	-	TGCAGTGCTAGAGGCGGGTCTCAAGCTTTCTTT	CSARGGSQAFF
-	TRBV7-2	TRBJ2-7	-	TGTGCCAGCAGCTTAGCGAGCGGAGGCAAGGCAGGCCCAGCTTTGAGGGAGCAGTACTTC	CASSLASGGKAGPALREQYF
TRBD1	TRBV5-1	TRBJ2-7	once	TGCGCCAGCAGCTTTGGGACAGGGGGCTACGAGCAGTACTTC	CASSFGTGGYEQYF
-	TRBV6-5	TRBJ2-5	-	TGTGCCAGCAAGGGGAACAGAATTCTCCAAGAGACCCAGTACTTC	CASKGNRILQETQYF
-	TRBV6-6	TRBJ1-1	-	TGTGCCAGCAGCCTCGGGAGGTCGGCCACTGAAGCTTTCTTT	CASSLGRSATEAFF
-	TRBV11-2	TRBJ1-4	-	TGTGCCAGCCCGCGGGAGCAGGTTGAAAAACTGTTTTTT	CASPREQVEKLFF
-	TRBV3-1/TRBV3-2	TRBJ1-6	-	TGTGCCAGCAGCCAAAAGGGACGGGTAGGGAGGAATTCACCCCTCCACTTT	CASSQKGRVGRNSPLHF
-	TRBV6-2/TRBV6-3	TRBJ2-3	once	TGTGCCAGCAGTTATGGGGGGGCGATCACAGATACGCAGTATTTT	CASSYGGAITDTQYF
-	TRBV18	TRBJ1-4	-	TGTGCCAGCTCACCATTACAGGGTTTTGACGAAAAACTGTTTTTT	CASSPLQGFDEKLFF
-	TRBV7-2	TRBJ2-5	-	TGTGCCAGCAGCTTAGCGTACGGCCAAGAGACCCAGTACTTC	CASSLAYGQETQYF
-	TRBV5-4	TRBJ2-1	-	TGTGCCAGCAGATGGCAGGGTGGGGATGAGCAGTTCTTC	CASRWQGGDEQFF